The sequence of this T cell receptor beta chain was determined in a study of T cell responses to AZD1222 COVID-19 vaccine. Notes on the study in general: Reports say nearly half of spike-specific TCRs go after unmutated variant regions. There were vaccine-associated CD4 TCRs across spike, dominant at 160-218 and 743-854. White British people made up most donors, females outnumbered males, and clonal diversity was possibly underestimated.

As for this clone: Its antigen is undetermined.

This CDR3 contains 16 residues. In germline, CDR1 is SGHTA, CDR2 FQGNSA. V gave up 5 bases and J gave up 0 bases; unmatched junction bases: 9. Assay: immunoSEQ multiplex PCR; the TCRdb copy retains only in-frame clones and omits some. The sample holds 150,000 to 200,000 clones, about 90% seen once. V gene TRBV7-2 combines with J gene TRBJ1-2, with 7 bases fitting TRBD1. This TCR derives from an adult who received the AZD1222 COVID-19 vaccine. This material consisted of peripheral blood, taken 28 days after the second AZD1222 dose. The CDR3 sequence: CASSDRQGRSNYGYTF. Here the CDR3 DNA reads TGTGCCAGCAGCGACCGACAGGGCAGATCTAACTATGGCTACACCTTC.